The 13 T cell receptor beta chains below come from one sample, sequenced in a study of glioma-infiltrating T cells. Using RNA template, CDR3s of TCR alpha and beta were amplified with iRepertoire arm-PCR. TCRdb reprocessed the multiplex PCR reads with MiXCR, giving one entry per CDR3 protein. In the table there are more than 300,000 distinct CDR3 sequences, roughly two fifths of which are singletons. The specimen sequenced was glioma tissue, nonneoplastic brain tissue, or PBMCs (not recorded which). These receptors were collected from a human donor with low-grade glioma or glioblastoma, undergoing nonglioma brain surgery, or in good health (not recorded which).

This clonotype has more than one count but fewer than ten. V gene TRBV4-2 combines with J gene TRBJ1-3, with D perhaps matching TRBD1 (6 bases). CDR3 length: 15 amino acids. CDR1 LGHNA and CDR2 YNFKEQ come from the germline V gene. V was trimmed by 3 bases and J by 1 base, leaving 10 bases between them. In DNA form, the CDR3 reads TGTGCCAGCAGCCAGCAGGGGAGGTCTGGAAACACCATATATTTT. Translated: CASSQQGRSGNTIYF.

CDR3 residues: CSVAVGYEQYF. The DNA of the CDR3 is TGCAGCGTTGCGGTAGGTTACGAGCAGTACTTC. This chain links TRBV29-1 with TRBJ2-7; D remains ambiguous. CDR3 size: 11 residues. CDR1 and CDR2 (germline): SQVTM, ANQGSEA. Trimming stripped 4 bases from V and 4 bases from J, with 8 bases between.

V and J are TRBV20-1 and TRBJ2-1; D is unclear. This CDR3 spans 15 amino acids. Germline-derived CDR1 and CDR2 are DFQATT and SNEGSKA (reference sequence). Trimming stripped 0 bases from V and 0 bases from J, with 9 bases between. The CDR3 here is CSARDPRDSYNEQFF. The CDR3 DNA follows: TGCAGTGCTAGAGATCCACGAGACTCCTACAATGAGCAGTTCTTC.

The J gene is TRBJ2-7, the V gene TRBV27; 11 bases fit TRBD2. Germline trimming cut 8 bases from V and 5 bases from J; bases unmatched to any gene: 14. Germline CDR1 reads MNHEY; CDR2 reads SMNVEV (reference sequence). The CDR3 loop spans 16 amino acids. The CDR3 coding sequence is TGTGCCAGCCCCCGGGTAGCGGGAGGGCCTAGGAACGAGCAGTACTTC. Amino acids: CASPRVAGGPRNEQYF.

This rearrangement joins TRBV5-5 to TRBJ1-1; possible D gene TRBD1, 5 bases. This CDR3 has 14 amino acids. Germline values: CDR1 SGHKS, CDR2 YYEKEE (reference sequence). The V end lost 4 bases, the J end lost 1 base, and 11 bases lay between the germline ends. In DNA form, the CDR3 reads TGTGCCAGCAGCCCCGGAGGGGAGAACACTGAAGCTTTCTTT. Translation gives CASSPGGENTEAFF.

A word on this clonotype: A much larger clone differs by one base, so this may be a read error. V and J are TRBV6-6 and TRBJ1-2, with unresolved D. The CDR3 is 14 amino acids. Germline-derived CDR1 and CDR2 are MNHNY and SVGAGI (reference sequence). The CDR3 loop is CASSYLGGFYGYAF. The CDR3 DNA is TGTGCCAGCAGTTACCTCGGAGGGTTCTATGGCTACGCCTTC.

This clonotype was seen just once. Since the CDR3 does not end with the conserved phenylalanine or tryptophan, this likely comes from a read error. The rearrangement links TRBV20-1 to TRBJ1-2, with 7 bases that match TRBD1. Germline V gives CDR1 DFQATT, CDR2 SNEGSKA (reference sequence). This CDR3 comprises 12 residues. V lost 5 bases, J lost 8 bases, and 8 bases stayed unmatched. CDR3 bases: TGCAGTGCTCAAAACAGGGGAGAGGGCTACACCCTC. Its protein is CSAQNRGEGYTL.

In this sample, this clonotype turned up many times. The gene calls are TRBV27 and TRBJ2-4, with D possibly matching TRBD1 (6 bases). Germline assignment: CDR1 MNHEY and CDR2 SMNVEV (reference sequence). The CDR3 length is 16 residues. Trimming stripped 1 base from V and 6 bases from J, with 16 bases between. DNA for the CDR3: TGTGCCAGCAGTTTATTGGGATCAGGGGTGACAAACATTCAGTACTTC. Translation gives CASSLLGSGVTNIQYF.

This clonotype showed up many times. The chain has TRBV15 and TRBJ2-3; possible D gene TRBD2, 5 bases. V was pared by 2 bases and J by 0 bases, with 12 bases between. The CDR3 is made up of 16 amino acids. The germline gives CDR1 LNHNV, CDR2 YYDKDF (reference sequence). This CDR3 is CATSRKAAISTDTQYF. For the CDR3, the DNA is TGTGCCACCAGCAGAAAAGCGGCAATAAGCACAGATACGCAGTATTTT.

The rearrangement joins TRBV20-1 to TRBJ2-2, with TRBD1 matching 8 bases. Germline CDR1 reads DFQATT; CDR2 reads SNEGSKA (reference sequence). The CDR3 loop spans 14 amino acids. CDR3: CATDRGQPTGELFF. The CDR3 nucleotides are TGCGCAACCGACAGGGGACAACCGACCGGGGAGCTGTTTTTT.

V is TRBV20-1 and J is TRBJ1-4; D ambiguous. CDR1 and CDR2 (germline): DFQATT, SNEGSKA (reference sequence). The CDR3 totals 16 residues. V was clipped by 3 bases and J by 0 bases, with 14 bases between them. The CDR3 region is CSARDRQPPTNEKLFF. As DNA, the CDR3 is TGCAGTGCTAGGGACCGCCAACCACCAACTAATGAAAAACTGTTTTTT.

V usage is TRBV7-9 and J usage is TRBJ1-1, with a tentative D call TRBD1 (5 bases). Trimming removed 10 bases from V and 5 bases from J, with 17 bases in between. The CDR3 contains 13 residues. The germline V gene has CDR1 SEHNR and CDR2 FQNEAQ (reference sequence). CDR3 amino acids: CATRDGWKTEAFF. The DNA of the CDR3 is TGTGCCACCCGGGACGGATGGAAGACTGAAGCTTTCTTT.

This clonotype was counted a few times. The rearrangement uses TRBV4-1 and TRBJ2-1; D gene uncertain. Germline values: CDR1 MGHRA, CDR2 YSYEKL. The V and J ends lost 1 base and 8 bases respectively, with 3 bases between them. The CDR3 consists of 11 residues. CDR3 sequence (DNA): TGCGCCAGCAGCCAAGCTGATGAGCAGTTCTTC. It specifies CASSQADEQFF.